These T cell receptor beta chains were read from a single sample in a study of response to subunit inactivated influenza vaccine. In TCRdb, the RT-PCR reads were re-called with MiXCR into one record per CDR3 protein. The sample lists 500,000 to 550,000 distinct CDR3 sequences, under 30% seen once, with 2.5% to 3% in the top ten. These same records also appear under a second study, on T cells expressing NK-cell markers.

This sample comprised CD4+ T cells sorted from PBMCs, obtained 12 days after vaccination. These receptors were collected from a middle-aged man who received an inactivated influenza vaccine. Both conserved end residues are part of each CDR3. D genes are given only for firm matches. Clone sizes are given selectively: once, few, many, or a class where the clone is expanded.

V gene: TRBV4-3
J gene: TRBJ2-5
clone size: few
CDR3 length: 18
D gene: -
CDR3 protein: CASSQDRGTSGRGETQYF
CDR3 DNA: TGCGCCAGCAGCCAAGATAGAGGAACCAGTGGGCGAGGTGAGACCCAGTACTTC

V gene: TRBV20-1
J gene: TRBJ2-1
clone size: -
CDR3 length: 12
D gene: -
CDR3 protein: CSARDPVHQQFF
CDR3 DNA: TGCAGTGCTAGAGACCCAGTACACCAGCAGTTCTTC

V gene: TRBV7-2
J gene: TRBJ2-1
clone size: few
CDR3 length: 15
D gene: TRBD1
CDR3 protein: CASSGQVPSYNEQFF
CDR3 DNA: TGTGCCAGCTCTGGACAGGTCCCATCCTACAATGAGCAGTTCTTC

V gene: TRBV20-1
J gene: TRBJ2-3
clone size: -
CDR3 length: 16
D gene: -
CDR3 protein: CSARRADSFTGDTQYF
CDR3 DNA: TGCAGTGCTAGACGAGCCGACAGTTTTACAGGGGATACGCAGTATTTT

V gene: TRBV7-2
J gene: TRBJ2-5
clone size: few
CDR3 length: 14
D gene: TRBD1
CDR3 protein: CASRTGTGGETQYF
CDR3 DNA: TGTGCCAGCAGGACCGGGACAGGGGGAGAGACCCAGTACTTC

V gene: TRBV4-3
J gene: TRBJ2-1
clone size: -
CDR3 length: 15
D gene: TRBD2
CDR3 protein: CASSQDKLAGGEQFF
CDR3 DNA: TGCGCCAGCAGCCAAGATAAACTAGCGGGAGGGGAGCAGTTCTTC

V gene: TRBV4-2
J gene: TRBJ1-1
clone size: few
CDR3 length: 12
D gene: -
CDR3 protein: CASSPYLGEAFF
CDR3 DNA: TGTGCCAGCAGCCCCTATTTAGGTGAAGCTTTCTTT

V gene: TRBV3-1
J gene: TRBJ2-7
clone size: few
CDR3 length: 15
D gene: TRBD1
CDR3 protein: CASSQAGTGTYEQYF
CDR3 DNA: TGTGCCAGCAGCCAAGCCGGGACAGGGACCTACGAGCAGTACTTC

V gene: TRBV5-1
J gene: TRBJ2-7
clone size: -
CDR3 length: 13
D gene: TRBD1
CDR3 protein: CASSLWTGNEQYF
CDR3 DNA: TGCGCCAGCAGCTTGTGGACAGGAAACGAGCAGTACTTC

V gene: TRBV20-1
J gene: TRBJ2-5
clone size: few
CDR3 length: 13
D gene: TRBD2
CDR3 protein: CSASSGGAGTQYF
CDR3 DNA: TGCAGTGCTAGTAGCGGGGGGGCCGGGACCCAGTACTTC

V gene: TRBV2
J gene: TRBJ1-2
clone size: -
CDR3 length: 14
D gene: -
CDR3 protein: CASSERSPGGGYTF
CDR3 DNA: TGTGCCAGCAGTGAAAGAAGCCCTGGGGGTGGCTACACCTTC

V gene: TRBV29-1
J gene: TRBJ2-7
clone size: -
CDR3 length: 14
D gene: TRBD2
CDR3 protein: CSVEGLAGGYEQYF
CDR3 DNA: TGCAGCGTTGAAGGTCTAGCGGGAGGTTACGAGCAGTACTTC

V gene: TRBV7-2
J gene: TRBJ1-4
clone size: few
CDR3 length: 15
D gene: TRBD1
CDR3 protein: CASRPQGAEGEKLFF
CDR3 DNA: TGTGCCAGCAGGCCACAGGGGGCAGAAGGAGAAAAACTGTTTTTT

V gene: TRBV15
J gene: TRBJ2-1
clone size: few
CDR3 length: 18
D gene: TRBD2
CDR3 protein: CATSRYPRILAGPNEQFF
CDR3 DNA: TGTGCCACCAGCAGGTACCCACGGATCCTAGCGGGACCCAATGAGCAGTTCTTC

V gene: TRBV29-1
J gene: TRBJ2-5
clone size: few
CDR3 length: 14
D gene: TRBD1
CDR3 protein: CSAGLTGGSETQYF
CDR3 DNA: TGCAGCGCCGGCCTGACAGGGGGGTCGGAGACCCAGTACTTC

V gene: TRBV7-2
J gene: TRBJ2-1
clone size: -
CDR3 length: 15
D gene: -
CDR3 protein: CASSLAITRYNEQFF
CDR3 DNA: TGTGCCAGCAGCTTAGCGATTACCCGCTACAATGAGCAGTTCTTC

V gene: TRBV3-1
J gene: TRBJ2-3
clone size: -
CDR3 length: 12
D gene: -
CDR3 protein: CASSQAGYTQYF
CDR3 DNA: TGTGCCAGCAGCCAGGCGGGTTATACGCAGTATTTT

V gene: TRBV7-9
J gene: TRBJ2-2
clone size: -
CDR3 length: 16
D gene: TRBD2
CDR3 protein: CASSDTSGRSTGELFF
CDR3 DNA: TGTGCCAGCAGCGATACTAGCGGGAGATCCACCGGGGAGCTGTTTTTT

V gene: TRBV5-1
J gene: TRBJ2-6
clone size: -
CDR3 length: 15
D gene: -
CDR3 protein: CASSLMGEGANVLTF
CDR3 DNA: TGCGCCAGCAGCTTGATGGGGGAAGGGGCCAACGTCCTGACTTTC

V gene: TRBV10-3
J gene: TRBJ2-1
clone size: many
CDR3 length: 14
D gene: TRBD2
CDR3 protein: CAISWGGTGSEQFF
CDR3 DNA: TGTGCCATCAGTTGGGGGGGTACGGGTAGTGAGCAGTTCTTC

V gene: TRBV20-1
J gene: TRBJ1-4
clone size: few
CDR3 length: 12
D gene: -
CDR3 protein: CSASNSNEKLFF
CDR3 DNA: TGCAGTGCTAGTAATAGTAATGAAAAACTGTTTTTT

V gene: TRBV15
J gene: TRBJ2-7
clone size: few
CDR3 length: 15
D gene: -
CDR3 protein: CATSRGDRHSYEQYF
CDR3 DNA: TGTGCCACCAGCAGGGGAGACAGGCACTCCTACGAGCAGTACTTC

V gene: TRBV4-1
J gene: TRBJ1-1
clone size: -
CDR3 length: 15
D gene: TRBD1
CDR3 protein: CASGPGQGMNTEAFF
CDR3 DNA: TGCGCCAGCGGACCAGGACAGGGAATGAACACTGAAGCTTTCTTT